A single sample is the source of the 17 T cell receptor beta chains below, sequenced in a study of blood T cell repertoires in COVID-19. Produced via immunoSEQ multiplex PCR; TCRdb's table is partial and in-frame only. The sample records about 150,000 clones, 85% to 90% being singletons. The sequencing input was peripheral blood. The receptors were sampled from a woman aged 60-75 years with active COVID-19.

This clone occurred a few times. The rearrangement links TRBV7-2 to TRBJ2-5; 11 nucleotides line up with TRBD2. The CDR3 spans 16 residues. V shed 3 bases, J shed 5 bases, and the junction held 8 bases outside the gene matches. The germline V gene encodes CDR1 SGHTA and CDR2 FQGNSA. This chain's CDR3 is CASSFSGRASGETQYF. Written as DNA, the CDR3 is TGTGCCAGCAGCTTTAGCGGGAGGGCGTCAGGGGAGACCCAGTACTTC.

The chain joins TRBV4-2 to TRBJ2-3; D remains ambiguous. Trimming took 0 bases from V and 9 from J, leaving 7 bases between them. The CDR3 is made up of 12 amino acids. Germline values: CDR1 LGHNA, CDR2 YNFKEQ. The CDR3 sequence: CASSQEPYTQYF. The DNA of the CDR3 is TGTGCCAGCAGCCAAGAGCCCTACACGCAGTATTTT.

V gene TRBV21-1 combines with J gene TRBJ2-2; the DNA was not compared with TRBD1, the D call given in the table. TRBV21-1 is marked as a pseudogene. This CDR3 is 14 amino acids long. The CDR3 reads CARRDRRLTGELFF. The CDR3 DNA reads as TGTGCCAGAAGAGACAGGCGACTCACCGGGGAGCTGTTTTTT.

V and J are TRBV4-3 and TRBJ2-3, with 8 bases aligning to TRBD1. Germline CDR1 reads LGHNA; CDR2 reads YSLEER. V was pared by 2 bases and J by 2 bases, with 6 bases of the junction left unmatched. CDR3 length equals 16 residues. Here the CDR3 reads CASSQLQGGFTDTQYF. The CDR3 coding sequence is TGCGCCAGCAGCCAACTACAGGGGGGATTCACAGATACGCAGTATTTT.

V gene TRBV10-3 combines with J gene TRBJ1-1, with D hard to call. The V and J ends lost 1 base and 5 bases respectively, with 8 bases between them. The CDR3 totals 13 residues. Germline values: CDR1 ENHRY, CDR2 SYGVKD. The CDR3 loop reads CAISEFRGTEAFF. In DNA form, the CDR3 reads TGTGCCATCAGTGAGTTCCGAGGGACTGAAGCTTTCTTT.

J is TRBJ2-1 and V is TRBV24-1; a weak D match, TRBD2 (5 bases). V was pared by 5 bases and J by 12 bases, with 13 bases between. The CDR3 totals 12 residues. CDR1 is KGHDR and CDR2 is SFDVKD in the germline V gene. DNA for the CDR3: TGTGCCACCAGTGTTCCCGAGGGTCGGCAGTTCTTC. Its translation is CATSVPEGRQFF.

This clone was seen once. The chain combines TRBV10-2 with TRBJ2-3, with a possible D match to TRBD1 (6 bases). The CDR3 runs to 14 residues. In germline, CDR1 is WSHSY, CDR2 SAAADI. V shed 2 bases and J shed 4 bases, with 10 bases lying between them. The chain's CDR3 is CASSERKGADTQYF. The CDR3 coding sequence is TGCGCCAGCAGTGAGCGCAAGGGGGCAGATACGCAGTATTTT.

This rearrangement joins TRBV28 to TRBJ1-1; 10 bases agree with TRBD1. J was trimmed by 5 bases and V by 9 bases; bases with no gene match: 9. Looked up from germline, CDR1 is MDHEN and CDR2 is SYDVKM. The CDR3 covers 14 residues. CDR3 sequence reads: CASKKTGGGTEAFF. CDR3 sequence (DNA): TGTGCCAGTAAAAAGACAGGGGGCGGTACTGAAGCTTTCTTT.

The chain couples TRBV11-2 to TRBJ1-3; perhaps TRBD1 as D (5 bases). V lost 5 bases and J lost 4, with 15 bases in between. Germline lookup yields CDR1 SGHAT and CDR2 FQNNGV. This CDR3 contains 15 residues. The CDR3 nucleotides read TGTGCCAGCAGCCGGACGGGGGGTCACGGAAACACCATATATTTT. Translating it yields CASSRTGGHGNTIYF.

The CDR3 is CASSSSTGVSTEAFF. CDR3 nucleotide sequence: TGCGCCAGCAGCTCATCGACAGGGGTTAGCACTGAAGCTTTCTTT. The chain combines TRBV5-1 with TRBJ1-1; 8 nucleotides align to TRBD1. Germline assignment: CDR1 SGHRS and CDR2 YFSETQ. The CDR3 is made up of 15 amino acids. V was clipped by 3 bases and J by 4 bases; unmatched bases: 8.

V usage is TRBV7-8 and J usage is TRBJ2-7, with a weak D call TRBD2 (5 bases). With 1 base removed from V and 0 bases from J, the gap between germline ends came to 7 bases. Per the germline V gene, CDR1 is SGHVS and CDR2 is FQNEAQ. This CDR3 is 14 amino acids long. CDR3 sequence: CASSLGGPSYEQYF. The DNA for the CDR3 is TGTGCCAGCAGCTTAGGAGGGCCCTCCTACGAGCAGTACTTC.

V gene TRBV28 combines with J gene TRBJ1-2; D call uncertain. Germline loops: CDR1 MDHEN, CDR2 SYDVKM. The CDR3 is 14 residues long. The V end lost 2 bases, the J end lost 0 bases, and 7 bases lay between the germline ends. The CDR3 coding sequence is TGTGCCAGCAGTTTAACCAGGTCTAACTATGGCTACACCTTC. As protein: CASSLTRSNYGYTF.

In DNA, the CDR3 is TGTGCCAGCAGCTTGTCAGGGGACACCGGGGAGCTGTTTTTT. Translating it yields CASSLSGDTGELFF. The chain uses TRBV7-3 and TRBJ2-2, with D possibly matching TRBD1 (6 bases). Trimming pared 3 bases from V and 3 bases from J, leaving 8 bases between. This CDR3 region has 14 residues. Germline lookup yields CDR1 SGHTA and CDR2 FQGTGA.

This clone appeared once. This rearrangement joins TRBV6-5 to TRBJ1-3, with a tentative D call TRBD1 (5 bases). Germline CDR1 MNHEY, CDR2 SVGAGI. With 2 bases removed from V and 4 bases from J, the gap between germline ends came to 9 bases. The CDR3 is made up of 14 amino acids. CDR3 sequence reads: CASSYDQGGNTIYF. The CDR3 nucleotides are TGTGCCAGCAGTTACGACCAGGGCGGAAACACCATATATTTT.

This sequence joins TRBV2 and TRBJ2-2; maybe TRBD1 (5 bases). The CDR3 has 14 amino acids. Germline V gene sequence: CDR1 SNHLY, CDR2 FYNNEI. The ends were cut back, 7 bases at V and 2 bases at J, with 11 bases in the middle. CDR3 DNA sequence: TGTGCCAGCAAAAGGGGCAGCAACACCGGGGAGCTGTTTTTT. Protein: CASKRGSNTGELFF.

This chain uses TRBV4-1 with TRBJ2-1; 10 bases fit TRBD2. CDR1 MGHRA and CDR2 YSYEKL come from the germline V gene. The CDR3 has 18 residues. Trimming removed 0 bases from V and 7 bases from J; junction bases left unmatched: 12. This CDR3 reads CASSQDPPSSGRRNEQFF. DNA for the CDR3: TGCGCCAGCAGCCAAGATCCCCCCTCTAGCGGGAGACGGAATGAGCAGTTCTTC.

This clone appeared a few times. The V call is TRBV19, the J call TRBJ1-1; 10 nucleotides match TRBD1. CDR1 LNHDA and CDR2 SQIVND come from the germline V gene (reference sequence). This CDR3 comprises 14 residues. V dropped 4 bases and J dropped 7; count of bases not matched to a gene: 6. The DNA for the CDR3 is TGTGCCAGTAGTACCGACAGGGGGCGAATTGAAGCTTTCTTT. Its protein is CASSTDRGRIEAFF.